Following are 9 T cell receptor beta chains from one sample sequenced in a study of T cell clonality in common variable immunodeficiency. Sequenced by immunoSEQ multiplex PCR; TCRdb stores in-frame clones only, minus some. This repertoire includes some 16,000 clones. These receptors are not linked to any known antigen. Regarding the study as a whole: Reportedly, TCR beta sequences from common variable immunodeficiency showed fewer deletions and N-nucleotide insertions.

Source material: peripheral blood mononuclear cells. These receptors were obtained from a human donor with common variable immunodeficiency.

This clone is classed as medium-sized (0.01 to 0.1%) by frequency. The observed sequence ends 3 residues before the CDR3 terminus, with the missing tail filled in from the germline J gene. This chain links TRBV20-1 with TRBJ1-1; the match to TRBD1 covers 12 bases. V shed 4 bases and J 0 bases; nucleotides not matched to a gene: 9. This CDR3 comprises 17 residues. The V gene's germline CDR1 is DFQATT and CDR2 SNEGSKA (reference sequence). The CDR3 bases that were read are TGCAGTGCTATTGGGACAGGGGGCTCTGGATTGAACACTGAA. Translated, it gives CSAIGTGGSGLNTE. In full, the CDR3 is CSAIGTGGSGLNTEAFF.

Turning to this clone: The CDR3 goes on 3 residues after the read ends, and that part is filled in from the germline J gene. The rearrangement links TRBV12-3 or TRBV12-4 to TRBJ2-7, with a weak D call TRBD2 (6 bases). This CDR3 has 14 residues. Trimming shortened V by 1 base and J by 2 bases, and 9 bases separated the two germline ends. The CDR3 bases that were read are TGTGCCAGCAGTTTAGACCTAGCGACCTACGAG. Encoded protein: CASSLDLATYE. The whole CDR3 region reads CASSLDLATYEQYF.

In regard to this clone: The read terminates 3 residues ahead of where the CDR3 ends, so the germline J gene completes it. The chain employs TRBV19 and TRBJ2-5; the match to TRBD2 covers 9 bases. Trimming took 5 bases from V and 1 from J; bases not matched to a gene: 17. The germline V gene has CDR1 LNHDA and CDR2 SQIVND (reference sequence). This CDR3 contains 19 residues. The CDR3 loop reads CASSVRRDYGSGSQETQYF. Partial CDR3 DNA: TGTGCCAGTAGTGTAAGACGGGACTACGGTAGCGGGAGCCAAGAGACC.

A remark on this clone: The read terminates 3 residues ahead of where the CDR3 ends, so the germline J gene completes it. V is TRBV5-1 and J is TRBJ2-5; D is ambiguous. Per the germline V gene, CDR1 is SGHRS and CDR2 is YFSETQ. The germline V and J ends were trimmed by 0 bases and 4 bases, with 7 bases remaining between them. The CDR3 contains 13 residues. The CDR3 DNA, read in part, is TGCGCCAGCAGCTTGGAGGTGTCAGAGACC. This sequence encodes CASSLEVSET. The whole CDR3 protein reads CASSLEVSETQYF.

Of note for this clone: The read halts 3 residues ahead of the CDR3 end, with the missing end drawn from the germline J gene. The chain uses TRBV5-1 and TRBJ2-7; D is possibly TRBD1 (6 bases). The ends were cut back, 0 bases at V and 2 bases at J, with 27 bases in the middle. This CDR3 has 20 residues. Germline V gene sequence: CDR1 SGHRS, CDR2 YFSETQ. The DNA read from the CDR3 is TGCGCCAGCAGCTTGGCAGTCTCGGGACACAACTCCCCTTTAACCTACGAG. Its protein product is CASSLAVSGHNSPLTYE. The entire CDR3 protein reads CASSLAVSGHNSPLTYEQYF.

As for this clone: The CDR3 goes on 3 residues after the read ends, and that part is filled in from the germline J gene. This chain uses TRBV20-1 with TRBJ2-5, with TRBD1 as a possible D gene (6 bases). Germline assignment: CDR1 DFQATT and CDR2 SNEGSKA (reference sequence). Trimming pared 3 bases from V and 2 bases from J, leaving 16 bases between. This CDR3 is 15 amino acids long. The CDR3 DNA, read in part, is TGCAGTGCTAGGGGGACAAGCTACGATCAAGAGACC. It codes for CSARGTSYDQET. The whole CDR3 region reads CSARGTSYDQETQYF.

The chain's CDR3 is CASIWDREETQYF. The DNA read from the CDR3 is TGTGCCAGCATATGGGACAGGGAAGAGACC. The chain carries TRBV2 and TRBJ2-5, with 9 positions matching TRBD1. The read gets to within 3 residues of the CDR3 end, and the germline J gene fills in the rest. Germline loops: CDR1 SNHLY, CDR2 FYNNEI. V lost 7 bases, J lost 3 bases, and 3 bases stayed unmatched. CDR3 length equals 13 residues.

About this clone itself: Sequencing ends 3 residues short of the CDR3 end; the germline J gene provides the rest. V is TRBV2 and J is TRBJ2-1; 10 bases are shared with TRBD2. The CDR3 extends over 15 amino acids. Germline CDR1 and CDR2: SNHLY and FYNNEI. V gave up 6 bases and J gave up 3 bases; unmatched junction bases: 5. Here the CDR3 reads CASSPRTSGYNEQFF. Partial CDR3 DNA: TGTGCCAGCAGCCCCCGGACTAGCGGCTACAATGAG.

This clone is called medium-sized (0.01 to 0.1%) based on its frequency. Read sequence stops 3 residues before the CDR3 end, and the germline J gene provides the missing end. The V and J genes are TRBV29-1 and TRBJ2-3; 8 nucleotides agree with TRBD2. V gave up 4 bases and J gave up 7 bases; unmatched junction bases: 7. The CDR3 is 13 amino acids. Germline V CDR1 and CDR2: SQVTM, ANQGSEA. The part of the CDR3 DNA that was read is TGCAGCGTTGGGCGGGGGGCAGGGTATACG. Translation: CSVGRGAGYT. The whole CDR3 reads CSVGRGAGYTQYF.